This T cell receptor beta chain was observed in a study of blood T cell repertoires in COVID-19. Original handling: For nucleated cells, counts were estimated from reference gene primer amplification. TCRdb keeps only in-frame clones here, not all; method: immunoSEQ multiplex PCR. D and trimming come from the DNA, and the V and J calls and clone size come from that table. Here the sample spans approximately 140,000 clones, around 85% being singletons. Germline CDR1 is MNHEY and CDR2 is SVGAGI. The CDR3 loop spans 14 amino acids. Trimming left V 7 bases short and J 2 bases short, with 12 bases between.

The V call is TRBV6-5, the J call TRBJ1-3; D possibly corresponds to TRBD1 (5 bases). This receptor was obtained from a woman aged 55-75 years with COVID-19, enrolled during active disease. The sequenced material came from peripheral blood. DNA for the CDR3: TGTGCCAGCATCCCTCAGGGCCCTGGAAACACCATATATTTT. This sequence encodes CASIPQGPGNTIYF.